These 20 T cell receptor beta chains were all obtained from the same sample, sequenced in a study of metastatic and nonmetastatic thyroid tumors. TCRdb re-called the PCR reads via MiXCR. The profile covers about 24,000 clones, with more than 20% appearing a single time and 6% to 9.5% taken by the ten largest. Patients underwent thyroid surgery, and none had received any treatment before it. Sequenced material: blood. Receptors were obtained from a female donor with papillary thyroid cancer or a benign thyroid nodule (not recorded which). Some clones in this sample may be carry-over from other donors' samples.

The sample holds many counts of this clone. This chain links TRBV12-5 with TRBJ2-5; tentatively, D is TRBD1 or TRBD2 (6 bases each). Germline CDR1 is LGHNT and CDR2 is FRNRAP. Trimming left V 2 bases short and J 5 bases short, with 9 bases between. This CDR3 is built from 13 residues. This CDR3 is CASGLFGGETQYF. CDR3 sequence (DNA): TGTGCTAGTGGTTTGTTCGGGGGCGAGACCCAGTACTTC.

This clone came up a few times. This chain connects TRBV6-2 or TRBV6-3 to TRBJ1-5; D call uncertain. The CDR3 loop spans 20 amino acids. Germline V lookup: CDR1 MNHEY, CDR2 SVGEGT. Trimming shortened V by 2 bases and J by 2 bases, and 25 bases separated the two germline ends. In DNA form, the CDR3 reads TGTGCCAGCAGTTACAGTGGGTGTACTCCGGGATATGCATGCAATCAGCCCCAGCATTTT. Encoded protein: CASSYSGCTPGYACNQPQHF.

J is TRBJ2-2 and V is TRBV7-2; D call uncertain. V gave up 1 base and J gave up 6 bases, with 3 bases separating them. Germline V lookup: CDR1 SGHTA, CDR2 FQGNSA. The CDR3 runs 12 residues. CDR3 region: CASSLGSGELFF. For the CDR3, the DNA is TGTGCCAGCAGCTTAGGGTCCGGGGAGCTGTTTTTT.

With respect to this clone: The CDR3 does not close with the conserved phenylalanine or tryptophan, likely indicating a read error. This chain links TRBV4-2 with TRBJ2-3, with D possibly being TRBD2 (7 bases). Deletions cut 0 bases from V and 6 bases from J, with 19 bases between. The CDR3 is made up of 17 amino acids. CDR1 is LGHNA and CDR2 is YNFKEQ in the germline V gene. The CDR3 is CASSQEGAGAGVDTQYI. The CDR3 DNA reads as TGTGCCAGCAGCCAAGAGGGGGCTGGGGCGGGAGTGGATACGCAGTATATT.

There are many counts of this clone. The chain uses TRBV19 and TRBJ2-7; 8 bases agree with TRBD2. This CDR3 spans 16 amino acids. CDR1 and CDR2 (germline): LNHDA, SQIVND (reference sequence). Losses at the gene ends were 3 bases for V and 3 bases for J; bases not matched to a gene: 10. The DNA of the CDR3 is TGTGCCAGTAGTATCTCCGGGACTAGTCCTGTCTACGAGCAGTACTTC. Protein product: CASSISGTSPVYEQYF.

This clone is labeled medium-sized. The V gene is TRBV7-6, the J gene TRBJ2-3; D ambiguous. V was clipped by 5 bases and J by 1 base, with 4 bases between them. Germline V lookup: CDR1 SGHVS, CDR2 FNYEAQ. The CDR3 extends over 12 amino acids. The CDR3 loop is CASSPRTDTQYF. The CDR3 bases are TGTGCCAGCAGCCCGCGCACAGATACGCAGTATTTT. Filled out from reference TRBV7-6 and TRBJ2-3, the complete variable domain reads GAGVSQSPRYKVTKRGQDVALRCDPISGHVSLYWYRQALGQGPEFLTYFNYEAQQDKSGLPNDRFSAERPEGSISTLTIQRTEQRDSAMYRCASSPRTDTQYFGPGTRLTVL.

Remarks on this clone: A junction end diverges from the germline sequence, so it may reflect a read error. The V gene is TRBV9, the J gene TRBJ2-5; a possible D gene is TRBD1 (6 bases). This CDR3 has 16 amino acids. CDR1 and CDR2 from the germline V gene are SGDLS and YYNGEE. The CDR3 spells CDSSLRGWANQETQYF. Here the CDR3 DNA reads TGTGACAGCAGCCTAAGGGGGTGGGCCAACCAAGAGACCCAGTACTTC.

This clone is medium-sized (0.01 to 0.1%) in the sample. The chain couples TRBV6-1 to TRBJ2-2, with TRBD2 identical over 11 bases. After removal of 0 bases from V and 6 bases from J, the junction contained 0 bases not matched to a gene. The germline V gene has CDR1 MNHNS and CDR2 SASEGT. The CDR3 contains 15 residues. CDR3 residues: CASSEASGGAGELFF. The CDR3 nucleotides read TGTGCCAGCAGTGAAGCTAGCGGGGGGGCCGGGGAGCTGTTTTTT.

This clone was picked up many times. The chain employs TRBV9 and TRBJ2-5; a possible D gene is TRBD2 (5 bases). The CDR3 spans 16 residues. Germline-derived CDR1 and CDR2 are SGDLS and YYNGEE. V shed 3 bases and J shed 2 bases, with 17 bases lying between them. The CDR3 sequence: CASSARGQSEQETQYF. The CDR3 nucleotides read TGTGCCAGCAGCGCCCGCGGGCAGTCTGAGCAAGAGACCCAGTACTTC.

Points on this clone: One end of the junction does not line up with germline, which may come from a read error. The V call is TRBV12-3 or TRBV12-4, the J call TRBJ1-1; no firm D call. There are 14 residues in the CDR3. This chain's CDR3 is CASSFLGMNTVAFF. Here the CDR3 DNA reads TGTGCCAGCAGTTTTCTGGGGATGAACACTGTAGCTTTCTTT.

This clone is a singleton in its sample. This sequence joins TRBV9 and TRBJ2-1; 10 bases fit TRBD2. Germline V gene data show CDR1 as SGDLS and CDR2 as YYNGEE. V was pared by 0 bases and J by 8 bases, with 5 bases of the junction left unmatched. The CDR3 totals 15 residues. The CDR3 reads CASSVDKGTSDEQFF. The CDR3 nucleotides read TGTGCCAGCAGCGTAGACAAAGGGACTAGCGATGAGCAGTTCTTC.

The sample holds many counts of this clone. This chain uses TRBV3-1 with TRBJ2-5; D possibly corresponds to TRBD2 (6 bases). Germline V gives CDR1 LGHDT, CDR2 YNNKEL (reference sequence). The CDR3 has 14 residues. Trimming left V 4 bases short and J 7 bases short, with 16 bases between. In DNA, the CDR3 is TGTGCCAGCAGCCCCACTCGGGGCGGGGTGACCCAGTACTTC. Protein sequence: CASSPTRGGVTQYF.

This clone was seen at least ten times. The chain recombines TRBV10-2 with TRBJ1-4, with D possibly TRBD1 on 6 matching bases. V was clipped by 3 bases and J by 3 bases, with 8 bases between them. This CDR3 has 14 amino acids. Germline V gene sequence: CDR1 WSHSY, CDR2 SAAADI. The CDR3 loop reads CASSEQGANEKLFF. The CDR3 region has the DNA TGCGCCAGCAGTGAACAGGGCGCTAATGAAAAACTGTTTTTT.

This chain joins TRBV28 and TRBJ2-7; TRBD2 agrees at 13 bases. Germline V CDR1 and CDR2: MDHEN, SYDVKM. This CDR3 is built from 18 residues. V lost 4 bases and J lost 4; bases outside the gene matches: 13. CDR3 sequence: CASSSGLAGNLPSYEQYF. Here the CDR3 DNA reads TGTGCCAGCAGTTCGGGACTAGCGGGGAACCTTCCCTCATACGAGCAGTACTTC.

Comment on this clone: One end of the junction does not line up with germline, which may come from a read error. The chain uses TRBV13 and TRBJ2-7; possibly TRBD1 for D (5 bases). Germline loops: CDR1 PRHDT, CDR2 FYEKMQ (reference sequence). The CDR3 is 13 residues long. Written as DNA, the CDR3 is TGTGCCCGCAGCTTAGAAGCTGGGGCGGTGCTGTACTTC. Its protein product is CARSLEAGAVLYF.

V is TRBV10-1 and J is TRBJ1-5, with 7 positions matching TRBD1. Looked up from germline, CDR1 is WNHNN and CDR2 is SYGVQD (reference sequence). The CDR3 is 20 residues long. V gave up 10 bases and J gave up 0 bases; unmatched junction bases: 24. CDR3 bases: TGCGCCACCATCCCCCCCGGACAGGTCCCCCGGGGATATAGCAATCAGCCCCAGCATTTT. It translates to CATIPPGQVPRGYSNQPQHF.

This clone was detected many times. The V call is TRBV24-1, the J call TRBJ2-6; no clear D gene. There are 15 residues in the CDR3. V was cut by 4 bases and J by 0 bases, with 6 bases left in between. Germline V CDR1 and CDR2: KGHDR, SFDVKD. The CDR3 bases are TGTGCCACCAGTGAGCCATTCTCTGGGGCCAACGTCCTGACTTTC. Its protein product is CATSEPFSGANVLTF.

This clone was seen ten or more times. The CDR3, as DNA: TGTGCCAGCAGTTACGACAGCTGGGAGACCCAGTACTTC. It specifies CASSYDSWETQYF. The gene calls are TRBV6-5 and TRBJ2-5, with D possibly matching TRBD1 (5 bases). The V gene lost 2 bases and the J gene lost 5 bases, with 9 bases spanning the gap. The CDR3 is 13 residues long. Germline V lookup: CDR1 MNHEY, CDR2 SVGAGI.

This clone was found a few times. The J gene is TRBJ2-7, the V gene TRBV28; D may match TRBD1 or TRBD2 (5 bases each). Germline CDR1 reads MDHEN; CDR2 reads SYDVKM. The CDR3 runs 13 residues. The germline V and J ends were trimmed by 3 bases and 10 bases, with 16 bases remaining between them. The CDR3 DNA reads TGTGCCAGCAGTTTGGGGGATCCCTACTATCAGTACTTC. It translates to CASSLGDPYYQYF.

This clone has ten or more counts. V and J are TRBV19 and TRBJ1-5; 10 bases are a match to TRBD1. V lost 5 bases and J lost 2; bases outside the gene matches: 0. CDR3 length: 14 amino acids. Germline V gene sequence: CDR1 LNHDA, CDR2 SQIVND (reference sequence). The CDR3 region is CASSGTGGNQPQHF. CDR3 DNA: TGTGCCAGTAGTGGGACAGGGGGCAATCAGCCCCAGCATTTT.